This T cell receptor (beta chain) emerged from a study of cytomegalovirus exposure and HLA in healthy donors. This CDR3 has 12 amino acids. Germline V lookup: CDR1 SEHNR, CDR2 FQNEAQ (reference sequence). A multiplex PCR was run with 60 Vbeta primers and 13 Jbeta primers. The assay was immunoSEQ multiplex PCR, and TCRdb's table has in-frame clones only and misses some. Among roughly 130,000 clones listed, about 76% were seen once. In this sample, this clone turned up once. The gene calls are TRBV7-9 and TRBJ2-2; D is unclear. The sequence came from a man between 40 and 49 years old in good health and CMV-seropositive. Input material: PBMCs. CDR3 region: CVPGHYTGELFF. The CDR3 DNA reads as TGTGTGCCGGGTCACTACACCGGGGAGCTGTTTTTT.